This TCR beta chain was observed in a study of cytomegalovirus exposure and HLA in healthy donors. The CDR3 loop spans 15 amino acids. In germline, CDR1 is MNHEY, CDR2 SVGAGI. The V and J ends lost 6 bases and 4 bases respectively, with 16 bases between them. The PCR had 60 Vbeta and 13 Jbeta primers. Assay used: immunoSEQ multiplex PCR; TCRdb lists only in-frame clones, some missing. The repertoire table contains about 130,000 clones. The receptor was isolated from a woman aged 40 to 50 in good health and CMV-seronegative. The chain carries TRBV6-5 and TRBJ1-3; D is uncertain. The sequenced material came from PBMCs. In nucleotides, the CDR3 is TGTGCCAGCAGGGGCGAGGGATCTGCCGGAAACACCATATATTTT. Its protein is CASRGEGSAGNTIYF.